This T cell receptor beta chain stems from a study of blood T cell repertoires in COVID-19. Study overall: The samples span acute and convalescent COVID-19 from the United States, Italy and Spain. From T cells, B-cell-depleted T cells, or PBMCs came the material, which was cDNA or gDNA.

As originally analysed: For nucleated cells, counts were estimated from reference gene primer amplification. Sequencing was performed with immunoSEQ multiplex PCR; in TCRdb, only in-frame clones are kept and a portion is missing. The V and J calls and clone size were taken over from that table, and D and trimming were inferred from the DNA. Of nearly 200,000 clones listed, just under 85% are singletons. Seattle's enrolled individuals joined amid active infection and were then monitored longitudinally. This clone appeared a few times. The CDR3 is 15 residues long. V was clipped by 8 bases and J by 5 bases; unmatched bases: 12. Germline-derived CDR1 and CDR2 are LGHDT and YNNKEL (reference sequence).

Sequencing was performed on peripheral blood. The rearrangement uses TRBV3-1 (or the pseudogene TRBV3-2) and TRBJ1-1, with TRBD1 identical over 9 bases. The TCR was taken from a man aged 60 to 75 with COVID-19, enrolled during active disease. The CDR3 DNA is TGTGCCAGCGCCGTTGTTGGGACAGGGTCAACTGAAGCTTTCTTT. Amino acid sequence: CASAVVGTGSTEAFF.